Following are 15 T cell receptor beta chains from one sample sequenced in a study of shared clonotypes between healthy human individuals. Profiling relied on immunoSEQ multiplex PCR, and the TCRdb table lists in-frame clones only, not all of them. The data contain about 2.2 million clones, about 93% of them singletons. Cells designated naive CD8 were CD45RO-negative and were positively selected for CCR7, with terminally differentiated effector memory CD45RA+ cells excluded. The sequencing sample was made of naive CD8+ T cells from PBMCs. These receptors all come from a man aged 18 to 30 in good health. Some clones in this sample may be carry-over from other donors' samples.

This clone was observed a single time. The gene calls are TRBV11-2 and TRBJ1-1; D is ambiguous. Trimming stripped 3 bases from V and 0 bases from J, with 8 bases between. CDR1 SGHAT and CDR2 FQNNGV come from the germline V gene. The CDR3 covers 14 residues. CDR3 protein: CASSFLNLNTEAFF. CDR3 nucleotides: TGTGCCAGCAGCTTCTTGAATTTGAACACTGAAGCTTTCTTT.

The V and J genes are TRBV5-4 and TRBJ2-7; D is undetermined. Germline V gene sequence: CDR1 SGHNT, CDR2 YYREEE (reference sequence). CDR3 length: 14 amino acids. Trimming left V 0 bases short and J 4 bases short, with 11 bases between. CDR3 sequence reads: CASSLGWGTYEQYF. CDR3 nucleotides: TGTGCCAGCAGCTTGGGGTGGGGAACGTACGAGCAGTACTTC. The whole variable domain, remainder taken from reference TRBV5-4 and TRBJ2-7, is ETGVTQSPTHLIKTRGQQVTLRCSSQSGHNTVSWYQQALGQGPQFIFQYYREEENGRGNFPPRFSGLQFPNYSSELNVNALELDDSALYLCASSLGWGTYEQYFGPGTRLTVT.

V gene TRBV7-3 combines with J gene TRBJ2-2; either TRBD1 or TRBD2 may supply D (5 bases each). V lost 0 bases and J 6 bases, leaving 14 bases between the germline ends. In germline, CDR1 is SGHTA, CDR2 FQGTGA. The CDR3 length is 16 residues. CDR3 in DNA: TGTGCCAGCAGCTTAACGTTCGGGGCAACCGCCGGGGAGCTGTTTTTT. As protein: CASSLTFGATAGELFF.

CDR3 nucleotides: TGTGCCTGGAGTCGGGGGGCTACTGGAAACACCATATATTTT. It specifies CAWSRGATGNTIYF. The chain employs TRBV30 and TRBJ1-3; D may be TRBD1 (6 bases). The CDR3 covers 14 residues. CDR1 GTSNPN and CDR2 SVGIG come from the germline V gene (reference sequence). Trimming stripped 2 bases from V and 2 bases from J, with 10 bases between. The complete variable domain, with remaining parts taken from reference TRBV30 and TRBJ1-3, reads SQTIHQWPATLVQPVGSPLSLECTVEGTSNPNLYWYRQAAGRGLQLLFYSVGIGQISSEVPQNLSASRPQDRQFILSSKKLLLSDSGFYLCAWSRGATGNTIYFGEGSWLTVV.

In its sample, this clone was seen a few times. Other DNA sequences in the sample encode the same CDR3. The rearrangement uses TRBV27 and TRBJ1-5; no clear D gene. The CDR3 is 16 amino acids. Germline V CDR1 and CDR2: MNHEY, SMNVEV (reference sequence). V lost 0 bases and J lost 1, with 10 bases in between. The CDR3 is CASSLSKGDSNQPQHF. The CDR3, as DNA: TGTGCCAGCAGTTTATCAAAAGGCGACAGCAATCAGCCCCAGCATTTT.

V is TRBV5-5 and J is TRBJ1-3; the D gene is possibly TRBD1 (6 bases). V shed 3 bases and J shed 4 bases, with 8 bases lying between them. Germline CDR1 is SGHKS and CDR2 is YYEKEE (reference sequence). The CDR3 consists of 13 residues. The DNA of the CDR3 is TGTGCCAGCAGCTCCACAGGGGGAAACACCATATATTTT. Translated, it gives CASSSTGGNTIYF.

V and J are TRBV28 and TRBJ2-7; tentatively, D is TRBD1 (5 bases). Per germline, CDR1 MDHEN and CDR2 SYDVKM. V lost 5 bases to trimming and J lost 0 bases, with 17 bases between them. CDR3 length: 16 amino acids. The CDR3 here is CASSPTPGLSSYEQYF. The CDR3 DNA reads as TGTGCCAGCAGTCCCACGCCAGGGCTCTCCTCCTACGAGCAGTACTTC.

The CDR3 loop reads CASSTGQGTYEQYF. DNA for the CDR3: TGTGCCAGCAGCACCGGACAGGGGACCTACGAGCAGTACTTC. The J gene is TRBJ2-7, the V gene TRBV7-9; 9 nucleotides match TRBD1. The CDR3 sequence is 14 residues long. The germline V gene encodes CDR1 SEHNR and CDR2 FQNEAQ (reference sequence). V shed 5 bases and J 2 bases; nucleotides not matched to a gene: 4.

Written as DNA, the CDR3 is TGTGCCAGCAGTCGACAAGGGTGGAAGTCCTACAATGAGCAGTTCTTC. Protein sequence: CASSRQGWKSYNEQFF. This chain links TRBV28 with TRBJ2-1; unclear D gene. Germline V gene sequence: CDR1 MDHEN, CDR2 SYDVKM. Trimming pared 5 bases from V and 1 base from J, leaving 15 bases between. This CDR3 contains 16 residues.

The chain couples TRBV23-1 to TRBJ1-5; D is unclear. TRBV23-1 is classed as an ORF, of uncertain function. V was trimmed by 4 bases and J by 3 bases, leaving 22 bases between them. The CDR3 length is 18 residues. CDR3 amino acids: CASSPEPPGAPANQPQHF. The CDR3 region has the DNA TGCGCCAGCAGTCCCGAACCCCCGGGAGCTCCAGCCAATCAGCCCCAGCATTTT.

The chain carries TRBV19 and TRBJ2-3, with 7 nucleotides matching TRBD1. The CDR3 length is 15 residues. V shed 4 bases, J shed 4 bases, and the junction held 8 bases outside the gene matches. The V gene's germline CDR1 is LNHDA and CDR2 SQIVND (reference sequence). The CDR3 sequence is CASSTDREGADTQYF. As DNA, the CDR3 is TGTGCCAGTAGTACAGACAGGGAAGGGGCAGATACGCAGTATTTT.

This clone was seen a few times. The chain couples TRBV14 to TRBJ2-1; perhaps TRBD2 as D (6 bases). The V end was cut by 4 bases, the J end by 10 bases, with 8 bases between. Germline V lookup: CDR1 SGHDN, CDR2 FVKESK. CDR3 length equals 11 residues. Written as DNA, the CDR3 is TGTGCCAGCAGCCCTGGGGGGGAGCAGTTCTTC. It specifies CASSPGGEQFF.

The gene calls are TRBV4-1 and TRBJ2-7; D ambiguous. This CDR3 spans 13 amino acids. V was trimmed by 0 bases and J by 3 bases, leaving 6 bases between them. CDR1 and CDR2 from the germline V gene are MGHRA and YSYEKL. The CDR3 coding sequence is TGCGCCAGCAGCCAAGATTCCGACTACGAGCAGTACTTC. Its translation: CASSQDSDYEQYF.

V gene TRBV6-4 combines with J gene TRBJ1-2; 9 nucleotides line up with TRBD1. The V gene end was trimmed by 4 bases and the J gene end by 6 bases; junction bases not matched to a gene: 12. CDR3 size: 16 residues. Germline V CDR1 and CDR2: MRHNA, SNTAGT. The chain's CDR3 is CASSGPGQGVSNGYTF. The CDR3 nucleotides are TGTGCCAGCAGTGGGCCGGGACAGGGAGTCTCTAATGGCTACACCTTC.

The chain employs TRBV7-3 and TRBJ2-1, with D maybe TRBD2 (5 bases). V lost 0 bases to trimming and J lost 8 bases, with 20 bases between them. The germline gives CDR1 SGHTA, CDR2 FQGTGA. The length of the CDR3 is 17 residues. The CDR3 here is CASSLTPHSELSDEQFF. The CDR3 nucleotides are TGTGCCAGCAGCTTAACTCCCCACTCGGAGCTTAGCGATGAGCAGTTCTTC.